These T cell receptor beta chains were read from a single sample in a study of OX40 agonist ivuxolimab in advanced cancers. Sequencing was performed with immunoSEQ multiplex PCR; in TCRdb, only in-frame clones are kept and a portion is missing. This sample has some 40,000 clones, with 83% found just once. This sample comprised CD4+ or CD8+ T cells sorted from blood, obtained in a trial of the OX40 agonist ivuxolimab. The receptors here all came from an adult with an advanced solid tumor such as melanoma, head and neck, liver or kidney cancer. The CDR3 runs from the conserved cysteine through the conserved F or W. The order of the fields is V gene, J gene, D gene, clone size, CDR3 DNA, CDR3 protein. The D gene is left open where the match is weak. Only some rows state a clone size, as once, few, many or a class for expanded clones.

v_call: TRBV5-4; j_call: TRBJ2-7; d_call: -; clone_size: few; cdr3_nt: TGTGCCAGCAGCCCGGGCTCGAGCTCCTACGAGCAGTACTTC; cdr3_aa: CASSPGSSSYEQYF
v_call: TRBV6-1; j_call: TRBJ2-7; d_call: -; clone_size: -; cdr3_nt: TGTGCCAGCAGCCAAGCCTCAACAGGGTACTACGAGCAGTACTTC; cdr3_aa: CASSQASTGYYEQYF
v_call: TRBV29-1; j_call: TRBJ2-7; d_call: -; clone_size: -; cdr3_nt: TGCAGCGTTGAGCGGGACAGAGACTACGAGCAGTACTTC; cdr3_aa: CSVERDRDYEQYF
v_call: TRBV5-6; j_call: TRBJ2-1; d_call: TRBD2; clone_size: -; cdr3_nt: TGTGCCAGCAGCTCCGGGACTAGCGGGTACAATGAGCAGTTCTTC; cdr3_aa: CASSSGTSGYNEQFF
v_call: TRBV7-7; j_call: TRBJ2-5; d_call: TRBD1; clone_size: -; cdr3_nt: TGTGCTAGCAGCCCGTGGGACAGGAGTACAGAGACCCAGTACTTC; cdr3_aa: CASSPWDRSTETQYF
v_call: TRBV5-7; j_call: TRBJ1-5; d_call: -; clone_size: -; cdr3_nt: TGTGCCAGCAGCTTGGCCGGGGACGGTCAGCCCCAGCATTTT; cdr3_aa: CASSLAGDGQPQHF
v_call: TRBV9; j_call: TRBJ2-7; d_call: TRBD2; clone_size: -; cdr3_nt: TGTGCCAGCAGCCTCGCCCCAGCGGGGGTTTACGAGCAGTACTTC; cdr3_aa: CASSLAPAGVYEQYF
v_call: TRBV28; j_call: TRBJ1-2; d_call: -; clone_size: -; cdr3_nt: TGTGCCAGCAGGGGATTGAGGACTGGTTATGGCTACACCTTC; cdr3_aa: CASRGLRTGYGYTF
v_call: TRBV5-1; j_call: TRBJ2-5; d_call: TRBD1; clone_size: -; cdr3_nt: TGCGCCAGCAGCTTGCGGGGACAGGGCCAAGAGACCCAGTACTTC; cdr3_aa: CASSLRGQGQETQYF
v_call: TRBV28; j_call: TRBJ2-1; d_call: -; clone_size: -; cdr3_nt: TGTGCCAGCAGTCCAGGGGGCGCTAGCGGGGTTTCCAATGAGCAGTTCTTC; cdr3_aa: CASSPGGASGVSNEQFF
v_call: TRBV19; j_call: TRBJ2-3; d_call: -; clone_size: -; cdr3_nt: TGTGCCAGTAGTGGACTGTTCACAGATACGCAGTATTTT; cdr3_aa: CASSGLFTDTQYF
v_call: TRBV27; j_call: TRBJ1-1; d_call: -; clone_size: -; cdr3_nt: TGTGCCAGCAGACGGACGGGGAACACTGAAGCTTTCTTT; cdr3_aa: CASRRTGNTEAFF
v_call: TRBV27; j_call: TRBJ1-4; d_call: -; clone_size: -; cdr3_nt: TGTGCCAGCAGGTACCCTGGCTTGGGCGGTGAAAAACTGTTTTTT; cdr3_aa: CASRYPGLGGEKLFF
v_call: TRBV30; j_call: TRBJ2-1; d_call: TRBD2; clone_size: few; cdr3_nt: TGTGCCTGGAGTGTACCTAGCGGGAGGATTGGTGAGAGGTCCTACAATGAGCAGTTCTTC; cdr3_aa: CAWSVPSGRIGERSYNEQFF
v_call: TRBV5-1; j_call: TRBJ2-5; d_call: -; clone_size: -; cdr3_nt: TGCGCCAGCAGCGAAGAAATCCAAGAGACCCAGTACTTC; cdr3_aa: CASSEEIQETQYF
v_call: TRBV29-1; j_call: TRBJ2-1; d_call: TRBD2; clone_size: -; cdr3_nt: TGCAGCGTTCATGGACTAGCGGGACGGCTTTACAATGAGCAGTTCTTC; cdr3_aa: CSVHGLAGRLYNEQFF
v_call: TRBV7-9; j_call: TRBJ2-7; d_call: -; clone_size: -; cdr3_nt: TGTGCCAGCAGCTTAACTCGGGGTGGCGGGGTCTACGAGCAGTACTTC; cdr3_aa: CASSLTRGGGVYEQYF
v_call: TRBV27; j_call: TRBJ1-5; d_call: TRBD1; clone_size: -; cdr3_nt: TGTGCCAGCAGTTACAGGGGGCCCAATCAGCCCCAGCATTTT; cdr3_aa: CASSYRGPNQPQHF
v_call: TRBV27; j_call: TRBJ2-5; d_call: TRBD2; clone_size: -; cdr3_nt: TGTGCCAGCAGTATGGGACTAGCGGGACTTGGGGAGCAGTACTTC; cdr3_aa: CASSMGLAGLGEQYF
v_call: TRBV30; j_call: TRBJ1-5; d_call: TRBD1; clone_size: -; cdr3_nt: TGTGCCTGGAGCGCTACAGGGGGCAAAGAGCCCCAGCATTTT; cdr3_aa: CAWSATGGKEPQHF
v_call: TRBV6-5; j_call: TRBJ2-7; d_call: TRBD1; clone_size: once; cdr3_nt: TGTGCCAGCAGTTACTCGGCAGGGGGTACCGAGCAGTACTTC; cdr3_aa: CASSYSAGGTEQYF
v_call: TRBV29-1; j_call: TRBJ2-1; d_call: -; clone_size: -; cdr3_nt: TGCAGCGTTGAAGGGTCAGCTTCCAGCTCCTACAATGAGCAGTTCTTC; cdr3_aa: CSVEGSASSSYNEQFF
v_call: TRBV30; j_call: TRBJ1-1; d_call: TRBD1; clone_size: -; cdr3_nt: TGTGCCTGGAGTCCGGGACAGGGGAACACTGAAGCTTTCTTT; cdr3_aa: CAWSPGQGNTEAFF
v_call: TRBV11-2; j_call: TRBJ2-3; d_call: TRBD2; clone_size: -; cdr3_nt: TGTGCCAGCAGCCGGAGCGGGGGGGGTTTTGATACGCAGTATTTT; cdr3_aa: CASSRSGGGFDTQYF
v_call: TRBV7-9; j_call: TRBJ2-2; d_call: TRBD2; clone_size: -; cdr3_nt: TGTGCCAGCAGCACCTTAGCGGGAGGGCCGAACACCGGGGAGCTGTTTTTT; cdr3_aa: CASSTLAGGPNTGELFF
v_call: TRBV21-1; j_call: TRBJ2-3; d_call: -; clone_size: few; cdr3_nt: TGTGCCAGCAGCAAGTTCGGGGCGCCGCAGTATTTT; cdr3_aa: CASSKFGAPQYF
v_call: TRBV6-4; j_call: TRBJ2-1; d_call: TRBD1; clone_size: -; cdr3_nt: TGTGCCAGCAGTGACTCTGTGGGGACAGGGTCGGTAGGTGAGCAGTTCTTC; cdr3_aa: CASSDSVGTGSVGEQFF
v_call: TRBV28; j_call: TRBJ1-4; d_call: -; clone_size: -; cdr3_nt: TGTGCCAGCAGTTTATTCGGGAATAATGAAAAACTGTTTTTT; cdr3_aa: CASSLFGNNEKLFF
v_call: TRBV6-5; j_call: TRBJ2-5; d_call: -; clone_size: -; cdr3_nt: TGTGCCAGCACATCACCAAGGCAGGGGTTAGAGACCCAGTACTTC; cdr3_aa: CASTSPRQGLETQYF
v_call: TRBV6-5; j_call: TRBJ2-1; d_call: TRBD2; clone_size: -; cdr3_nt: TGTGCCAGCAGTTACTCGTCCCGGGAGGACAATGAGCAGTTCTTC; cdr3_aa: CASSYSSREDNEQFF
v_call: TRBV10-3; j_call: TRBJ2-7; d_call: -; clone_size: -; cdr3_nt: TGTGCCATCAGTGAGTCGTCAGAAGGGCCTTACGAGCAGTACTTC; cdr3_aa: CAISESSEGPYEQYF
v_call: TRBV30; j_call: TRBJ2-5; d_call: TRBD2; clone_size: -; cdr3_nt: TGTGCCTGGAAAGTAGCGGGAGGGCCCGGGGAGACCCAGTACTTC; cdr3_aa: CAWKVAGGPGETQYF
v_call: TRBV27; j_call: TRBJ2-1; d_call: -; clone_size: once; cdr3_nt: TGTGCCAGCAAGGGGGAGAGATACAATGAGCAGTTCTTC; cdr3_aa: CASKGERYNEQFF
v_call: TRBV6-5; j_call: TRBJ2-7; d_call: TRBD2; clone_size: -; cdr3_nt: TGTGCCAGCAGTTCCGGGACTAGCGGGTACGAGCAGTACTTC; cdr3_aa: CASSSGTSGYEQYF
v_call: TRBV28; j_call: TRBJ2-7; d_call: -; clone_size: -; cdr3_nt: TGTGCCAGCAGACCCCCTATGTTCTACGAGCAGTACTTC; cdr3_aa: CASRPPMFYEQYF
v_call: TRBV6-6; j_call: TRBJ2-1; d_call: TRBD2; clone_size: once; cdr3_nt: TGTGCCAGCCGTCCCCTAGCGGGAGGCCCCAATGAGCAGTTCTTC; cdr3_aa: CASRPLAGGPNEQFF
v_call: TRBV27; j_call: TRBJ2-1; d_call: TRBD2; clone_size: -; cdr3_nt: TGTGCCAGCAGTTCTGGCGGGAGGGGATTGGTCGAGCAGTTCTTC; cdr3_aa: CASSSGGRGLVEQFF
v_call: TRBV7-3; j_call: TRBJ2-3; d_call: -; clone_size: -; cdr3_nt: TGTGCCAGCAGCCTGGGGAGAGAGCAGTATTTT; cdr3_aa: CASSLGREQYF
v_call: TRBV6-1; j_call: TRBJ2-3; d_call: -; clone_size: -; cdr3_nt: TGTGCCAGCAGTGAGCCCGGGAATACGCAGTATTTT; cdr3_aa: CASSEPGNTQYF
v_call: TRBV4-1; j_call: TRBJ1-6; d_call: TRBD1; clone_size: -; cdr3_nt: TGCGCCAGCAGCCCAGGGGGACAGAGTCCGAATTCACCCCTCCACTTT; cdr3_aa: CASSPGGQSPNSPLHF